This T cell receptor (beta chain) was captured in a study of shared clonotypes between healthy human individuals. Terminally differentiated effector memory CD45RA+ cells were left out of the naive CD8 fraction, which was CD45RO-negative and positively selected for CCR7. Everyone who donated was a Caucasian adult who lived in Nashville, Tennessee. As regards this clone: Its matching antigen is unknown.

The CDR3 totals 14 residues. Germline V gene lookup returns CDR1 SEHNR and CDR2 FQNEAQ (reference sequence). Deletions cut 2 bases from V and 1 base from J, with 6 bases between. Samples underwent the assay at deep level. Genomic DNA per cell subset filled all wells of several immunoSEQ plates. Sequencing was performed with immunoSEQ multiplex PCR; in TCRdb, only in-frame clones are kept and a portion is missing. The table lists about 2 million clones, around 96% of them singletons, with 0.9% to 1.5% in the top ten. General observations from the study: Compared with memory subsets, naive subsets generally had larger estimated richness.

The sequence came from a man between 18 and 29 years old in good health. The sequenced sample consisted of naive CD8+ T cells sorted from blood. V is TRBV7-9 and J is TRBJ2-1; no definite D call. The CDR3 spells CASSLLVSYNEQFF. In nucleotides, the CDR3 is TGTGCCAGCAGCTTACTGGTGTCCTACAATGAGCAGTTCTTC.